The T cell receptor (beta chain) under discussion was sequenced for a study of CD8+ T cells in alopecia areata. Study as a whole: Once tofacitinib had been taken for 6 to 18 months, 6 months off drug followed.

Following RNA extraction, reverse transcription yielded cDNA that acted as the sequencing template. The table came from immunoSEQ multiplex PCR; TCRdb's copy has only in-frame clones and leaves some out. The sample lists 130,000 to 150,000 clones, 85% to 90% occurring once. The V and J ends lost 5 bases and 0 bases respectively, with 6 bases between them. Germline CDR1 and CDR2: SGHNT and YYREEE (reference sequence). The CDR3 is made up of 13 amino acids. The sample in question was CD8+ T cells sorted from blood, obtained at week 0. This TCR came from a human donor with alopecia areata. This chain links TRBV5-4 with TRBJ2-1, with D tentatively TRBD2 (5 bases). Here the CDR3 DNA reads TGTGCCAGCAGACTAGACTCCTACAATGAGCAGTTCTTC. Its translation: CASRLDSYNEQFF.